This T cell receptor beta chain was captured in a study of blood T cell repertoires in COVID-19. Across the study: From T cells, B-cell-depleted T cells, or PBMCs came the material, which was cDNA or gDNA.

Source study methods: Estimation of nucleated cell counts was performed using reference gene primer amplification. This table comes from immunoSEQ multiplex PCR, and its TCRdb copy is limited to in-frame clones, with some not included. V and J calls and clone size are given by that table; D and trimming were obtained from the DNA. Of a few hundred thousand clones listed, 87% were seen once; the top ten hold 1% to 1.5%. The V segment lost 11 bases and the J segment 6 bases; nucleotides outside the gene matches: 9. CDR3 length: 13 amino acids. Allocation to cohorts depended on clinical history reported by the participants.

The chain employs TRBV12-3 or TRBV12-4 and TRBJ2-2, with 7 bases fitting TRBD1. The TCR sequence derives from a man aged 25 to 45 who had recovered from COVID-19. The specimen sequenced was PBMCs or T cells enriched from blood (not recorded which). The CDR3 sequence is CASRQGGAGELFF. As DNA, the CDR3 is TGTGCCTCAAGACAGGGTGGCGCCGGGGAGCTGTTTTTT.